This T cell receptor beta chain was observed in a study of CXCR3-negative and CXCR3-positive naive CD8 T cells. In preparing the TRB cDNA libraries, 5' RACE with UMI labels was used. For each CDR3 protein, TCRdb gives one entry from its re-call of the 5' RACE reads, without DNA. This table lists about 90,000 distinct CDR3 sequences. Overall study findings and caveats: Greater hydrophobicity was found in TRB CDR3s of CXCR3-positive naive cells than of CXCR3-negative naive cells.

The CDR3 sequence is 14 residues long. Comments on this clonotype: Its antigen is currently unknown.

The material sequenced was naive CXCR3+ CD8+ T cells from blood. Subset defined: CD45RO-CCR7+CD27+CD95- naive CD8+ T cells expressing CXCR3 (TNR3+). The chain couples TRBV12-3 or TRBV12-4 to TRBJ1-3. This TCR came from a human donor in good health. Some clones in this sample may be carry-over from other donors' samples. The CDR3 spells CASSTTSSGNTIYF.